The rows below give T cell receptor beta chains drawn from one sample of a study of untreated major depressive disorder. The data were produced by immunoSEQ multiplex PCR, yet TCRdb's version contains in-frame clones alone and is incomplete. The sample shows about 19,000 clones, about 92% of them seen only once. The sample comprised CD4+ T cells from PBMCs. The receptors were sampled from a middle-aged woman with major depressive disorder. The conserved cysteine and the conserved F or W are not part of the CDR3 here.

j_call	v_call	cdr3_aa
TRBJ2-7	TRBV29-1	SVEDLERQD
TRBJ2-1	TRBV6-1	ASSARGAGGLNEQF
TRBJ2-1	TRBV5-4	ASSSGTETDNEQF
TRBJ1-2	TRBV19	ASRFQGSYGYT
TRBJ2-3	TRBV6-5	ASSRRPDITQY
TRBJ2-4	TRBV6-1	ATREGPAKNIQY
TRBJ2-7	TRBV5-4	ASSWDRGHEQY
TRBJ1-4	TRBV2	ASSDRLGQSNEKLF
TRBJ1-5	TRBV11-2	ASSLAETQPQH
TRBJ1-2	TRBV19	ASSEVRGTGSYGYT
TRBJ2-7	TRBV7-9	ASIGGYEQY
TRBJ2-5	TRBV2	ASSDEAVETQY
TRBJ1-5	TRBV7-2	ASSLVGGRANQPQH
TRBJ2-1	TRBV9	ASSTQGSTYNEQF
TRBJ2-3	TRBV11-1	ASSLRAGVGSDTQY
TRBJ2-6	TRBV11-3	ASSLTSAAGANVLT
TRBJ2-7	TRBV6-6	ASTPGQPNEQY
TRBJ1-3	TRBV6-1	ASSWVTGNTIY
TRBJ1-2	TRBV6-6	ASSSSTANYGYT
TRBJ1-6	TRBV6-1	ASRDREPYNSPLH
TRBJ2-7	TRBV2	ASSDQGGWNYEQY
TRBJ2-2	TRBV21-1	ASSKGPDRDTGELF
TRBJ1-2	TRBV7-9	ASSEQGTLGYT
TRBJ2-5	TRBV2	ASTWGQRGVQTQY
TRBJ1-2	TRBV6-4	ASSDSGPYGYT
TRBJ2-3	TRBV5-1	ASSLQTRNTDTQY
TRBJ1-6	TRBV5-1	ASSSVGTTNNSPLH
TRBJ2-5	TRBV5-4	ASSLGQAGQETQY
TRBJ1-5	TRBV29-1	SVPSLGREFQPQH
TRBJ1-1	TRBV6-5	ASSRRLNTEAF
TRBJ2-7	TRBV11-3	ASSLDPRLAGYEQY